This record concerns one T cell receptor (beta chain) sequence. The CDR3 sequence is 15 residues long. J lost 2 bases, V lost 5 bases, and 9 bases had no gene match. Looked up from germline, CDR1 is SGHNT and CDR2 is YENEEA. These data belong to a study of blood T cell repertoires in COVID-19. Study at large: Acute-phase and convalescent COVID-19 samples originated in the United States, Italy and Spain. From T cells, B-cell-depleted T cells, or PBMCs came the material, which was cDNA or gDNA.

Per the authors' pipeline: Reference gene primer amplification in the assay estimated nucleated cell counts. This table comes from immunoSEQ multiplex PCR, and its TCRdb copy is limited to in-frame clones, with some not included. The V and J calls and clone size are taken from that table; D and trimming were inferred from the DNA. The sample includes roughly 250,000 clones, over 75% of them seen just once. What was sequenced was peripheral blood. The clonotype originates from a woman aged 40 to 50 who had recovered from COVID-19. The chain joins TRBV11-3 to TRBJ2-7, with 7 positions matching TRBD2. CDR3 sequence (DNA): TGTGCCAGCAGCCTCGGGAGCGGGATCACCTACGAGCAGTACTTC. This sequence encodes CASSLGSGITYEQYF.